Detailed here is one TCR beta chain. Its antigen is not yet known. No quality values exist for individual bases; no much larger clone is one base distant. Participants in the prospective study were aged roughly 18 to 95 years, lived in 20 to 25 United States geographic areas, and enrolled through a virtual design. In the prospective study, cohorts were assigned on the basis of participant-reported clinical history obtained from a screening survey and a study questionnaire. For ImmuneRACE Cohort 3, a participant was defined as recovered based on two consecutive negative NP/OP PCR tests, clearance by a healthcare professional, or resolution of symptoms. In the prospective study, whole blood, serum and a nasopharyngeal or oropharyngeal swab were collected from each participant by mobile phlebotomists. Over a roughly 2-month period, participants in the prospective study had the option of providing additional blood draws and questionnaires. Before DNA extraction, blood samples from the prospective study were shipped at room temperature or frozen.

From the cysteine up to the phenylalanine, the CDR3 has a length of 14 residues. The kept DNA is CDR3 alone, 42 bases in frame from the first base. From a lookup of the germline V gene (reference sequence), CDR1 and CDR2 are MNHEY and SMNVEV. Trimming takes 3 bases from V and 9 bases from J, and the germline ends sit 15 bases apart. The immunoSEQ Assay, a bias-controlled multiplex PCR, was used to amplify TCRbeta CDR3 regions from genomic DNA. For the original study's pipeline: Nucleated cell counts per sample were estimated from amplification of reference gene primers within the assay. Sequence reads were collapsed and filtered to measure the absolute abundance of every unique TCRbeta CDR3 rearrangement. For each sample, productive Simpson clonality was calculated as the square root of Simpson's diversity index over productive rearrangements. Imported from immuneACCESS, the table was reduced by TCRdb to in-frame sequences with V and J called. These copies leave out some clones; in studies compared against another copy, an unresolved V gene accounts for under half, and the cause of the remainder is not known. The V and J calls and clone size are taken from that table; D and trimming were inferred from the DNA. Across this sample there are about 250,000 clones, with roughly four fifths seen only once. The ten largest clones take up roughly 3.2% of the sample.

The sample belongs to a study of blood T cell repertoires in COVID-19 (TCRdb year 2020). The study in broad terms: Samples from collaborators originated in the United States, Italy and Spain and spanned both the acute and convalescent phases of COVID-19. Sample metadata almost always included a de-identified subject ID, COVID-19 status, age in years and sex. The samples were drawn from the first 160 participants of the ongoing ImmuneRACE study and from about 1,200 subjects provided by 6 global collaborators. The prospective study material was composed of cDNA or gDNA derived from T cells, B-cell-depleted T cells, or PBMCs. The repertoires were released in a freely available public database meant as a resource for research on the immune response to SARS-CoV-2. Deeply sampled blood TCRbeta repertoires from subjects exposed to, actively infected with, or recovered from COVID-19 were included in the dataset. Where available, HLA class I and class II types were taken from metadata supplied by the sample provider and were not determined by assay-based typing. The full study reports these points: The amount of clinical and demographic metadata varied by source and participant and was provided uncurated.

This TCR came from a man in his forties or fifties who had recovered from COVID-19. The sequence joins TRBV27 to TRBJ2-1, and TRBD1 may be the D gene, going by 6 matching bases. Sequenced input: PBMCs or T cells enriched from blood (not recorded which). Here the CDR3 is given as CASSFDRRLAEQFF. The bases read TGTGCCAGCAGTTTCGACAGGAGGCTTGCTGAGCAGTTCTTC.